These 15 T cell receptor beta chains originate from one sample sequenced in a study of cytomegalovirus exposure and HLA in healthy donors. The PCR was carried out with 60 Vbeta primers and 13 Jbeta primers. Only in-frame clones appear in the TCRdb table, and some are missing; sequencing was by immunoSEQ multiplex PCR. The sample shows 95,000 to 150,000 clones, about 83% of them seen only once. The material sequenced was PBMCs. All receptors derive from a woman in her forties in good health and CMV-seropositive.

About this clone itself: This CDR3 fails to terminate in the conserved phenylalanine or tryptophan, so it likely reflects a read error. The chain couples TRBV19 to TRBJ1-1; TRBD1 is a possible D gene (5 bases). The CDR3 length is 13 residues. V was clipped by 3 bases and J by 1 base, with 6 bases between them. The germline CDR1 and CDR2 sequences are LNHDA and SQIVND (reference sequence). The CDR3 reads CASSMTANTEAFL. DNA of the CDR3: TGTGCCAGTAGTATGACAGCGAACACTGAAGCTTTCCTT.

The genes are TRBV9 and TRBJ2-7; the match to TRBD2 covers 11 bases. CDR1 and CDR2 from the germline V gene are SGDLS and YYNGEE. Germline trimming cut 3 bases from V and 0 bases from J; bases unmatched to any gene: 5. This CDR3 contains 16 residues. The DNA of the CDR3 is TGTGCCAGCAGCGCCCCTAGCGGGAGGAGCTCCTACGAGCAGTACTTC. It translates to CASSAPSGRSSYEQYF. The entire variable domain, with the rest obtained from reference TRBV9 and TRBJ2-7, is as follows: DSGVTQTPKHLITATGQRVTLRCSPRSGDLSVYWYQQSLDQGLQFLIQYYNGEERAKGNILERFSAQQFPDLHSELNLSSLELGDSALYFCASSAPSGRSSYEQYFGPGTRLTVT.

The V and J genes are TRBV5-1 and TRBJ2-3; 12 bases line up with TRBD2. Trimming removed 4 bases from V and 4 bases from J; junction bases left unmatched: 4. The CDR3 spans 15 residues. Germline V lookup: CDR1 SGHRS, CDR2 YFSETQ. The CDR3 loop is CASSTSGGRSDTQYF. The CDR3 DNA reads as TGCGCCAGCAGCACTAGCGGGGGGAGATCAGATACGCAGTATTTT.

J is TRBJ2-2 and V is TRBV19; no firm D call. This CDR3 spans 14 amino acids. The germline V gene has CDR1 LNHDA and CDR2 SQIVND (reference sequence). V lost 6 bases to trimming and J lost 0 bases, with 8 bases between them. The CDR3 DNA is TGTGCCAGTAGGAGGCAGCCGAACACCGGGGAGCTGTTTTTT. Translation gives CASRRQPNTGELFF. Filled out from reference TRBV19 and TRBJ2-2, the complete variable domain reads DGGITQSPKYLFRKEGQNVTLSCEQNLNHDAMYWYRQDPGQGLRLIYYSQIVNDFQKGDIAEGYSVSREKKESFPLTVTSAQKNPTAFYLCASRRQPNTGELFFGEGSRLTVL.

This clone occurred a few times. The J gene is TRBJ2-5, the V gene TRBV4-2; TRBD2 matches at 7 bases. V lost 4 bases and J lost 5; bases outside the gene matches: 7. The germline CDR1 and CDR2 sequences are LGHNA and YNFKEQ. The CDR3 is made up of 14 amino acids. The CDR3, as DNA: TGTGCCAGCAGCCCCTCAGCGGGAACGGAGACCCAGTACTTC. Translation: CASSPSAGTETQYF.

V usage is TRBV4-1 and J usage is TRBJ2-1; TRBD2 agrees at 13 bases. This CDR3 spans 21 amino acids. Germline lookup yields CDR1 MGHRA and CDR2 YSYEKL. The V and J ends lost 4 bases and 4 bases, in that order; junction bases with no gene match: 19. The CDR3 sequence is CASSLTPVPGLAGAKYNEQFF. In nucleotides, the CDR3 is TGCGCCAGCAGCCTAACTCCAGTCCCCGGACTAGCGGGAGCCAAATACAATGAGCAGTTCTTC.

The rearrangement links TRBV6-1 to TRBJ1-5; possible D gene TRBD1, 6 bases. The CDR3 consists of 14 residues. Germline CDR1 and CDR2: MNHNS and SASEGT. V was trimmed by 8 bases and J by 4 bases, leaving 15 bases between them. The CDR3 nucleotides read TGTGCCAGCTCTCGGGAACAGGGAAATCAGCCCCAGCATTTT. Encoded protein: CASSREQGNQPQHF.

The V and J genes are TRBV7-9 and TRBJ2-7; D is perhaps TRBD2 (6 bases). Germline assignment: CDR1 SEHNR and CDR2 FQNEAQ (reference sequence). The V gene lost 1 base and the J gene lost 0 bases, with 10 bases spanning the gap. The CDR3 is 15 residues long. The CDR3 bases are TGTGCCAGCAGCTTAGAGAGCGGGTACTCCTACGAGCAGTACTTC. This gives the protein CASSLESGYSYEQYF.

The rearrangement joins TRBV2 to TRBJ2-1; D is perhaps TRBD2 (6 bases). CDR3 size: 16 residues. V was trimmed by 5 bases and J by 4 bases, leaving 18 bases between them. The germline gives CDR1 SNHLY, CDR2 FYNNEI. This CDR3 is CASSNPEGLTYNEQFF. The CDR3 nucleotides read TGTGCCAGCAGTAACCCGGAGGGACTCACATACAATGAGCAGTTCTTC.

In this sample, this clone turned up a few times. The chain links TRBV6-5 to TRBJ2-5; D might be TRBD2 (6 bases). With 6 bases removed from V and 2 bases from J, the gap between germline ends came to 13 bases. Germline V lookup: CDR1 MNHEY, CDR2 SVGAGI. This CDR3 comprises 14 residues. The CDR3: CASRKTGGQETQYF. The CDR3 region has the DNA TGTGCCAGCAGGAAGACTGGGGGGCAAGAGACCCAGTACTTC.

With respect to this clone: Other DNA sequences from this sample encode an identical CDR3 as well. J is TRBJ1-5 and V is TRBV7-9; D not resolved. The V and J ends lost 5 bases and 7 bases respectively, with 9 bases between them. Per the germline V gene, CDR1 is SEHNR and CDR2 is FQNEAQ (reference sequence). The CDR3 loop spans 12 amino acids. CDR3 sequence reads: CASSRPGQPQHF. CDR3 sequence (DNA): TGTGCCAGCAGCCGCCCCGGGCAGCCCCAGCATTTT.

For the CDR3, the DNA is TGTGCCATCAGTGCAGGAGGAACTAATGAAAAACTGTTTTTT. This codes for CAISAGGTNEKLFF. This chain joins TRBV10-3 and TRBJ1-4; D gene uncertain. Germline V CDR1 and CDR2: ENHRY, SYGVKD. V was shortened by 4 bases and J by 1 base, with 7 bases between the two germline ends. The CDR3 is 14 residues long.

V gene TRBV7-2 combines with J gene TRBJ2-5, with TRBD1 identical over 7 bases. CDR1 is SGHTA, CDR2 FQGNSA, per germline. The CDR3 runs to 14 residues. V trimming: 4 bases; J trimming: 5 bases; junction bases outside the gene matches: 7. CDR3: CASSYNRGRETQYF. CDR3 bases: TGTGCCAGCAGCTACAACAGGGGCCGGGAGACCCAGTACTTC.

V is TRBV7-2 and J is TRBJ2-7; 9 bases agree with TRBD2. V shed 2 bases and J 7 bases; nucleotides not matched to a gene: 3. Germline V gene lookup returns CDR1 SGHTA and CDR2 FQGNSA. The CDR3 consists of 13 residues. The CDR3 DNA is TGTGCCAGCAGCTTACCCCTAGCGGGAGAGCAGTACTTC. Protein: CASSLPLAGEQYF.

The genes are TRBV18 and TRBJ1-4; perhaps TRBD1 as D (5 bases). Germline loops: CDR1 KGHSH, CDR2 LQKENI. The V gene lost 3 bases and the J gene lost 3 bases, with 8 bases spanning the gap. This CDR3 has 14 amino acids. The CDR3 DNA reads TGTGCCAGCTCACCGGGGCAGGCTAATGAAAAACTGTTTTTT. Translating it yields CASSPGQANEKLFF.